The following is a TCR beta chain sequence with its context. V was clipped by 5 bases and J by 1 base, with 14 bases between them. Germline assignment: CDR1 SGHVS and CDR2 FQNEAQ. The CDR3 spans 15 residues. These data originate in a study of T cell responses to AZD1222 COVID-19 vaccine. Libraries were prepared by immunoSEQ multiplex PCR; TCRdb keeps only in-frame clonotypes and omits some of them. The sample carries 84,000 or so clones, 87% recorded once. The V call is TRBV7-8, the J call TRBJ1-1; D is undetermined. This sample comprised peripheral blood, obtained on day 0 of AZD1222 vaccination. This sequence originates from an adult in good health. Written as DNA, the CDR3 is TGTGCCAGCAGCATTGCGGCAGTCGAGAACACTGAAGCTTTCTTT. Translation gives CASSIAAVENTEAFF.